Listed below are T cell receptor beta chains from one sample, sequenced in a study of post-analysis software for immune sequencing data. TCRdb reanalysed the PCR reads using MiXCR and keeps one entry per CDR3 protein. The sample shows 740,000 or so distinct CDR3 sequences, under 70% of them seen only once. Sequenced input: blood. These receptors originate from a girl aged 5-17 years with multiple sclerosis. The CDR3 runs from the conserved cysteine through the conserved F or W. D genes are given only for firm matches. Rows give clone size only sometimes, using once, few, many, or a class for an expanded clone.

>TRBJ1-2|-|TRBV5-5|-|16
TGTGCCAGCAGCTGGATGCGCGCGGGGACGGAATATGGCTACACCTTC
CASSWMRAGTEYGYTF
>TRBJ2-7|few|TRBV2|TRBD1|15
TGTGCCAGCAGCGTCGACAGGGGGTTTAACTACGAGCAGTACTTC
CASSVDRGFNYEQYF
>TRBJ2-4|-|TRBV5-1|TRBD1|15
TGCGCCAGCAGGGAAAGGACAGGGATCTACAATGAGCAGTACTTC
CASRERTGIYNEQYF
>TRBJ2-1|-|TRBV29-1|-|12
TGCAGCTCCTTGAGGCTGGGGAATGAGCAGTTCTTC
CSSLRLGNEQFF
>TRBJ2-7|-|TRBV20-1|TRBD2|13
TGCAGTACAACACGACTAGCGGGAGTTGTGCAGTACTTC
CSTTRLAGVVQYF
>TRBJ2-3|-|TRBV25-1|TRBD1|16
TGTGCCAGCAGTGTGCAACCGGGACAGGGACCAGATACGCAGTATTTT
CASSVQPGQGPDTQYF
>TRBJ2-7|-|TRBV29-1|-|13
TGCAGCACCTCCGACAGTCCCTTCTACGAGCAGTACTTC
CSTSDSPFYEQYF
>TRBJ1-1|-|TRBV11-2|TRBD1|16
TGTGCCAGCAGCCCGGGACAGGGGTGGACGAACACTGAAGCTTTCTTT
CASSPGQGWTNTEAFF
>TRBJ2-7|-|TRBV10-3|-|13
TGTGCCATCAGAAAGGGGGAAAACTACGAGCAGTACTTC
CAIRKGENYEQYF
>TRBJ2-1|few|TRBV7-9|-|14
TGTGCCAGCAGCCTCGTCAGCCTGGACAATGAGCAGTTCTTC
CASSLVSLDNEQFF
>TRBJ2-3|-|TRBV20-1|TRBD2|15
TGCAGTGCTAGGAACGCGGGGGGCGGCACAGATACGCAGTATTTT
CSARNAGGGTDTQYF
>TRBJ2-2|-|TRBV27|-|12
TGTGCCAGCAGTTCCCGGGCCGGGGAGCTGTTTTTT
CASSSRAGELFF
>TRBJ2-1|once|TRBV7-8|-|16
TGTGCCAGCAGCTTAGATGGGAGAAGCTCCTACAATGAGCAGTTCTTC
CASSLDGRSSYNEQFF
>TRBJ2-7|few|TRBV3-1|-|12
TGTGCCAGCAGCCAAGGAGCGACTCTGCCGTACTTC
CASSQGATLPYF
>TRBJ1-2|-|TRBV12-3/TRBV12-4|TRBD1|15
TGTGCCAGCAGTCCCAGGGGGGGACATGGCTATGGCTACACCTTC
CASSPRGGHGYGYTF
>TRBJ2-3|-|TRBV20-1|-|15
TGCAGTGCCCCAACCGGACTCACTAGCACAGATACGCAGTATTTT
CSAPTGLTSTDTQYF
>TRBJ2-5|-|TRBV2|-|15
TGTGCCAGCAGTGATACGGGGGGCCGGTTGGAGACCCAGTACTTC
CASSDTGGRLETQYF
>TRBJ2-7|-|TRBV20-1|-|12
TGCAGTGCTAGGGGGCTACAGGGCGAGCAGTACTTC
CSARGLQGEQYF
>TRBJ1-2|few|TRBV5-1|TRBD1|15
TGCGCCAGCAGCGGCCCCTCGGACAGGAACTATGGCTACACCTTC
CASSGPSDRNYGYTF
>TRBJ2-4|-|TRBV27|TRBD1|15
TGTGCCAGCAGTCTAAAACAGGGGGCTCGAAACATTCAGTACTTC
CASSLKQGARNIQYF
>TRBJ1-2|few|TRBV10-3|-|16
TGTGCCATCTCCGAGGGGATGGGGGGCGCTTCCTATGGCTACACCTTC
CAISEGMGGASYGYTF
>TRBJ2-1|-|TRBV3-1|TRBD2|15
TGTGCCAGCAGCCTGCGGCGGGAGGGTTACAATGAGCAGTTCTTC
CASSLRREGYNEQFF
>TRBJ2-1|few|TRBV2|-|14
TGTGCCAGCATTCGGAGGGACGCCTTGGGTGAGCAGTTCTTC
CASIRRDALGEQFF
>TRBJ2-5|-|TRBV20-1|-|13
TGCAGTGCTAATGCCCCGTACCAAGAGACCCAGTACTTC
CSANAPYQETQYF
>TRBJ2-5|-|TRBV5-1|-|14
TGCGCCAGCAAGCTAGGGTCGGGGAAAGAGACCCAGTACTTC
CASKLGSGKETQYF
>TRBJ2-7|-|TRBV10-3|TRBD2|13
TGTGCCATCCGCGGGGGTAGCTCCTACGAGCAGTACTTC
CAIRGGSSYEQYF
>TRBJ1-1|few|TRBV7-9|-|15
TGTGCCAGCAGCTTAGAATCCGGGGGAGAAACTGAAGCTTTCTTT
CASSLESGGETEAFF
>TRBJ2-7|-|TRBV3-1|TRBD2|16
TGTGCCAGCAGCCACGGAGCGGGAGGAGGTCTCTACGAGCAGTACTTC
CASSHGAGGGLYEQYF
>TRBJ2-7|few|TRBV20-1|-|15
TGCAGTGCTAGAGATAAACGGATGGGAACCTACGAGCAGTACTTC
CSARDKRMGTYEQYF
>TRBJ2-7|-|TRBV12-3/TRBV12-4|TRBD2|13
TGTGCCAGCAGTTTGCGGGGGGCGCAGGAGCAGTACTTC
CASSLRGAQEQYF
>TRBJ2-7|once|TRBV20-1|-|12
TGCAGTGGGTCGGACGACTCGGACGAGCAGTACTTC
CSGSDDSDEQYF
>TRBJ2-5|few|TRBV5-6|TRBD1|13
TGTGCCAGCAGCTTGGGCCGACAGGGGTACCAGTACTTC
CASSLGRQGYQYF
>TRBJ2-3|-|TRBV20-1|-|18
TGCAGTGCTAGTCCACCTACGACACTGAGCGGGCTGGTCGATACGCAGTATTTT
CSASPPTTLSGLVDTQYF
>TRBJ2-1|-|TRBV12-3/TRBV12-4|TRBD1|13
TGTGCCAGCAGTCCACAGGGGGCTGGTGAGCAGTTCTTC
CASSPQGAGEQFF
>TRBJ2-7|-|TRBV29-1|TRBD1|13
TGCAGCGCAACGGGACAGTATCTACCCGAGCAGTACTTC
CSATGQYLPEQYF
>TRBJ2-3|once|TRBV7-2|TRBD2|12
TGTGCCAGCAGCCTCGGACTAGCACAGCAGTATTTT
CASSLGLAQQYF
>TRBJ2-3|-|TRBV24-1|TRBD1|16
TGTGCCACCAGTGGCCCATCCGGGACAGGGGGAGATACGCAGTATTTT
CATSGPSGTGGDTQYF
>TRBJ2-4|-|TRBV6-5|TRBD2|15
TGTGCCAGCAGGCCGGGAGGAGCGGGCCCTCTGAATCAGTACTTC
CASRPGGAGPLNQYF
>TRBJ2-7|once|TRBV11-2|-|14
TGTGCCAGCAGCGACCTAGGTGGACCCTACGAGCAGTACTTC
CASSDLGGPYEQYF
>TRBJ2-1|once|TRBV20-1|-|14
TGCAGTGCTCCGCAGGGGCAGGACTACAATGAGCAGTTCTTC
CSAPQGQDYNEQFF
>TRBJ2-3|many|TRBV20-1|-|14
TGCAGTGCTAGCCAGGTAGTTAAGACAGATACGCAGTATTTT
CSASQVVKTDTQYF
>TRBJ1-1|-|TRBV29-1|-|14
TGCAGCGTTGCCTGGGGAGCAATGAACACTGAAGCTTTCTTT
CSVAWGAMNTEAFF